These 26 T cell receptor beta chains were sequenced from one sample in a study of blood T cells in healthy people across ages. Sample-barcoded 5' priming and a J-beta primer mix drove a second PCR of roughly 6 to 12 cycles. MiXCR was run by TCRdb on the 5' RACE reads, yielding one entry per CDR3 protein. The sample has about 540,000 distinct CDR3 sequences, under 30% seen once. The data also belong to a second study, concerning T cells of mothers and their children.

The sequenced material came from blood. The receptors were gathered from a boy aged 5-17 years in good health.

The rearrangement links TRBV9 to TRBJ2-1; 7 nucleotides line up with TRBD2. The CDR3 loop spans 15 amino acids. The germline V gene encodes CDR1 SGDLS and CDR2 YYNGEE. V lost 4 bases, J lost 2 bases, and 6 bases stayed unmatched. The CDR3 loop is CASSPGLEPYNEQFF. In DNA form, the CDR3 reads TGTGCCAGCAGCCCAGGACTAGAACCCTACAATGAGCAGTTCTTC.

J is TRBJ2-5 and V is TRBV4-1; 9 bases agree with TRBD1. The assigned J gene may be wrong: the sequence end matches TRBJ2-1 better. The CDR3 sequence is 14 residues long. In germline, CDR1 is MGHRA, CDR2 YSYEKL. The CDR3 spells CASSIGDRDNEQFF. CDR3 DNA sequence: TGCGCCAGCAGCATCGGGGACAGGGACAATGAGCAGTTCTTC.

V usage is TRBV12-3 or TRBV12-4 and J usage is TRBJ2-3; 7 nucleotides align to TRBD1. The V and J ends lost 6 bases and 5 bases, in that order; junction bases with no gene match: 5. The CDR3 runs to 13 residues. The DNA of the CDR3 is TGTGCCAGCAGCGACAGGGCCGTAGATACGCAGTATTTT. This gives the protein CASSDRAVDTQYF.

V and J are TRBV11-2 and TRBJ2-5, with TRBD1 matching 7 bases. Germline CDR1 and CDR2: SGHAT and FQNNGV. The V gene end was trimmed by 5 bases and the J gene end by 0 bases; junction bases not matched to a gene: 18. The CDR3 covers 19 residues. CDR3 nucleotides: TGTGCCAGCAGCGCCTTTGACAGGGATCCAGACGATTACCAAGAGACCCAGTACTTC. This codes for CASSAFDRDPDDYQETQYF. The full variable domain, in which reference TRBV11-2 and TRBJ2-5 provide the parts outside the CDR3, is EAGVAQSPRYKIIEKRQSVAFWCNPISGHATLYWYQQILGQGPKLLIQFQNNGVVDDSQLPKDRFSAERLKGVDSTLKIQPAKLEDSAVYLCASSAFDRDPDDYQETQYFGPGTRLLVL.

This clonotype was observed a few times. The rearrangement joins TRBV5-1 to TRBJ2-5; 11 bases align to TRBD2. This CDR3 spans 17 amino acids. V lost 5 bases to trimming and J lost 11 bases; unmatched junction nucleotides: 20. The germline V gene encodes CDR1 SGHRS and CDR2 YFSETQ. The CDR3 loop is CASSFPSGGPFSYGQYF. CDR3 DNA: TGCGCCAGCAGTTTCCCTAGCGGGGGGCCTTTCTCCTACGGGCAGTACTTC.

This clonotype was seen only a few times. The rearrangement links TRBV21-1 to TRBJ2-1; TRBD2 is the table's D call and was not checked against the DNA. TRBV21-1 is a pseudogene locus. This CDR3 region has 15 residues. CDR3 sequence reads: CASRPTSASYNEQFF. The CDR3, as DNA: TGTGCCAGCAGACCGACTAGCGCCTCCTACAATGAGCAGTTCTTC.

This clonotype turned up a few times. A read error may account for a junction end that differs from germline. V is TRBV3-1 and J is TRBJ2-7; the D gene is possibly TRBD2 (5 bases). The V gene's germline CDR1 is LGHDT and CDR2 YNNKEL (reference sequence). The length of the CDR3 is 13 residues. The CDR3: CASSRQTKGEQYF. Written as DNA, the CDR3 is TGTGCCAGCAGCCGCCAGACTAAGGGCGAGCAGTACTTT.

The chain carries TRBV20-1 and TRBJ2-1; possible D gene TRBD2, 7 bases. Germline CDR1 and CDR2: DFQATT and SNEGSKA (reference sequence). The CDR3 contains 18 residues. V was cut by 2 bases and J by 0 bases, with 20 bases left in between. The CDR3 sequence: CSARPAGAGASSYNEQFF. The CDR3 DNA reads TGCAGTGCTAGACCTGCTGGCGCGGGGGCTTCCTCCTACAATGAGCAGTTCTTC.

This clonotype was seen a handful of times. This rearrangement joins TRBV7-2 to TRBJ2-4; 9 bases agree with TRBD2. This CDR3 is 16 amino acids long. J gave up 2 bases and V 1 base, and 3 bases lay outside the gene matches. The germline gives CDR1 SGHTA, CDR2 FQGNSA. DNA of the CDR3: TGTGCCAGCAGCTTAGTTCCTAGCGGGACCAAAAACATTCAGTACTTC. Protein: CASSLVPSGTKNIQYF.

This clonotype was picked up a small number of times. V and J are TRBV6-2 or TRBV6-3 and TRBJ2-1, with 9 bases matching TRBD2. V gave up 2 bases and J gave up 5 bases; unmatched junction bases: 13. This CDR3 comprises 18 residues. Germline CDR1 and CDR2: MNHEY and SVGEGT. CDR3 sequence: CASSYNAGGLPSHNEQFF. CDR3 nucleotide sequence: TGTGCCAGCAGTTACAACGCGGGGGGGCTCCCCTCGCACAATGAGCAGTTCTTC.

The chain combines TRBV18 with TRBJ2-1; 13 positions match TRBD2. This CDR3 spans 14 amino acids. Germline CDR1 reads KGHSH; CDR2 reads LQKENI. Trimming removed 3 bases from V and 7 bases from J; junction bases left unmatched: 0. CDR3 bases: TGTGCCAGCTCACCGACTAGCGGGAGGAATGAGCAGTTCTTC. It encodes CASSPTSGRNEQFF.

This clonotype was picked up a small number of times. The chain has TRBV19 and TRBJ2-1, with 10 positions matching TRBD2. The length of the CDR3 is 14 residues. Trimming took 7 bases from V and 5 from J; bases not matched to a gene: 5. CDR1 LNHDA and CDR2 SQIVND come from the germline V gene (reference sequence). The chain's CDR3 is CASKALAGDNEQFF. CDR3 nucleotide sequence: TGTGCCAGTAAGGCGCTAGCGGGGGACAATGAGCAGTTCTTC.

The count of this clonotype is one. The chain combines TRBV4-3 with TRBJ2-2; D is possibly TRBD2 (6 bases). The CDR3 runs to 17 residues. Germline-derived CDR1 and CDR2 are LGHNA and YSLEER. Trimming took off 1 base at V and 1 base at J, with 13 bases between the two ends. This chain's CDR3 is CASSQGAGGWNTGELFF. DNA of the CDR3: TGCGCCAGCAGCCAAGGAGCCGGGGGATGGAACACCGGGGAGCTGTTTTTT.

The rearrangement joins TRBV4-3 to TRBJ1-4, with TRBD1 identical over 10 bases. V dropped 4 bases and J dropped 6; count of bases not matched to a gene: 8. Germline V gene data show CDR1 as LGHNA and CDR2 as YSLEER. CDR3 length: 16 residues. The CDR3 spells CASSRRQGAFDEKLFF. The DNA of the CDR3 is TGCGCCAGCAGCCGCCGACAGGGGGCGTTTGATGAAAAACTGTTTTTT.

This chain connects TRBV3-1 to TRBJ2-7, with 9 bases aligning to TRBD1. After removal of 4 bases from V and 1 base from J, the junction contained 5 bases not matched to a gene. Germline-derived CDR1 and CDR2 are LGHDT and YNNKEL (reference sequence). This CDR3 comprises 15 residues. The CDR3 nucleotides read TGTGCCAGCAGCCTAGACAGGGGGGTTTCCTACGAGCAGTACTTC. Amino acid sequence: CASSLDRGVSYEQYF.

This clonotype was observed at least ten times. This rearrangement joins TRBV18 to TRBJ1-1; D possibly corresponds to TRBD1 (6 bases). V was shortened by 6 bases and J by 5 bases, with 19 bases between the two germline ends. This CDR3 comprises 15 residues. CDR1 is KGHSH and CDR2 is LQKENI in the germline V gene. The CDR3 sequence: CASSVGQRRPTEAFF. The DNA for the CDR3 is TGTGCCAGCTCCGTTGGACAGAGGAGGCCGACTGAAGCTTTCTTT.

The rearrangement uses TRBV28 and TRBJ1-6, with a tentative D call TRBD1 (6 bases). The CDR3 extends over 19 amino acids. With 6 bases removed from V and 0 bases from J, the gap between germline ends came to 21 bases. Per the germline V gene, CDR1 is MDHEN and CDR2 is SYDVKM. DNA for the CDR3: TGTGCCAGCAGCACTTTCGCCAGGGGACGGAGCTCCTATAATTCACCCCTCCACTTT. The encoded protein is CASSTFARGRSSYNSPLHF.

The V call is TRBV9, the J call TRBJ2-5; the D gene is possibly TRBD2 (5 bases). Gene TRBJ2-1 matches the end of the DNA better, so the J call may be wrong. The germline gives CDR1 SGDLS, CDR2 YYNGEE. There are 14 residues in the CDR3. The CDR3 DNA reads as TGTGCCAGCAGCGTAGTCAGCGGCTCGGATGAGCAGTTCTTC. Residues: CASSVVSGSDEQFF.

In this sample, this clonotype turned up once. The V gene is TRBV20-1, the J gene TRBJ2-6; 7 bases fit TRBD2. CDR3 size: 14 residues. Germline V CDR1 and CDR2: DFQATT, SNEGSKA (reference sequence). Trimming took 0 bases from V and 7 from J; bases not matched to a gene: 3. CDR3 sequence (DNA): TGCAGTGCTAGAGATGGGGGGGTAGCCAACGTCCTGACTTTC. It translates to CSARDGGVANVLTF.

The V and J genes are TRBV6-2 or TRBV6-3 and TRBJ2-2; weak D call: TRBD1 (5 bases). The V gene's germline CDR1 is MNHEY and CDR2 SVGEGT. V lost 4 bases to trimming and J lost 6 bases, with 12 bases between them. The CDR3 extends over 14 amino acids. The CDR3 DNA reads TGTGCCAGCAGTTGGACCACAGGTTCCGGGGAGCTGTTTTTT. This codes for CASSWTTGSGELFF.

This clonotype was counted a few times. This chain connects TRBV7-9 to TRBJ1-2; no reliable D call. The V gene lost 2 bases and the J gene lost 6 bases, with 16 bases spanning the gap. Germline V lookup: CDR1 SEHNR, CDR2 FQNEAQ (reference sequence). The CDR3 runs 15 residues. Here the CDR3 DNA reads TGTGCCAGCAGCTTACGTCACCCGGCGCGGGATGGCTACACCTTC. Protein: CASSLRHPARDGYTF. Filled out from reference TRBV7-9 and TRBJ1-2, the complete variable domain reads DTGVSQNPRHKITKRGQNVTFRCDPISEHNRLYWYRQTLGQGPEFLTYFQNEAQLEKSRLLSDRFSAERPKGSFSTLEIQRTEQGDSAMYLCASSLRHPARDGYTFGSGTRLTVV.

This clonotype was observed a few times. This sequence joins TRBV7-9 and TRBJ1-5; weak D call: TRBD1 (6 bases). Germline loops: CDR1 SEHNR, CDR2 FQNEAQ (reference sequence). There are 18 residues in the CDR3. Deletions cut 3 bases from V and 4 bases from J, with 22 bases between. The chain's CDR3 is CASSFSSQGRPMNQPQHF. CDR3 nucleotide sequence: TGTGCCAGCAGCTTCAGTTCTCAGGGGCGGCCAATGAATCAGCCCCAGCATTTT.

This clonotype was counted a few times. The chain combines TRBV10-3 with TRBJ1-4; TRBD1 matches at 11 bases. CDR1 and CDR2 (germline): ENHRY, SYGVKD. V lost 2 bases, J lost 0 bases, and 5 bases stayed unmatched. This CDR3 spans 18 amino acids. CDR3 sequence (DNA): TGTGCCATCAGTGAGACGGGACAGGGGGTGTCAACTAATGAAAAACTGTTTTTT. Amino acid sequence: CAISETGQGVSTNEKLFF.

The chain carries TRBV29-1 and TRBJ1-2; D gene uncertain. This CDR3 contains 11 residues. Between the trimmed V and J ends, which lost 6 bases and 0 bases, there was a span of 5 bases. CDR1 is SQVTM and CDR2 is ANQGSEA in the germline V gene. The CDR3 sequence is CSVTANYGYTF. The CDR3, as DNA: TGCAGCGTGACGGCTAACTATGGCTACACCTTC.

This clonotype was detected a few times. J is TRBJ2-1 and V is TRBV4-1, with 14 bases fitting TRBD2. The length of the CDR3 is 18 residues. J was trimmed by 9 bases and V by 3 bases; bases with no gene match: 13. Looked up from germline, CDR1 is MGHRA and CDR2 is YSYEKL. This chain's CDR3 is CASSHESMGLAGAFEQFF. For the CDR3, the DNA is TGCGCCAGCAGCCACGAAAGCATGGGACTAGCGGGAGCCTTTGAGCAGTTCTTC.

In its sample, this clonotype was seen once. V usage is TRBV5-1 and J usage is TRBJ2-3, with 8 bases identical to TRBD2. The junction had 5 bases not matched to a gene; V was cut back by 0 bases and J by 5 bases. The CDR3 spans 15 residues. Germline V CDR1 and CDR2: SGHRS, YFSETQ. CDR3 in DNA: TGCGCCAGCAGCTTGGGGGCTAGCGGGTTAGATACGCAGTATTTT. It is translated as CASSLGASGLDTQYF. The full variable domain, completed using reference TRBV5-1 and TRBJ2-3, is KAGVTQTPRYLIKTRGQQVTLSCSPISGHRSVSWYQQTPGQGLQFLFEYFSETQRNKGNFPGRFSGRQFSNSRSEMNVSTLELGDSALYLCASSLGASGLDTQYFGPGTRLTVL.